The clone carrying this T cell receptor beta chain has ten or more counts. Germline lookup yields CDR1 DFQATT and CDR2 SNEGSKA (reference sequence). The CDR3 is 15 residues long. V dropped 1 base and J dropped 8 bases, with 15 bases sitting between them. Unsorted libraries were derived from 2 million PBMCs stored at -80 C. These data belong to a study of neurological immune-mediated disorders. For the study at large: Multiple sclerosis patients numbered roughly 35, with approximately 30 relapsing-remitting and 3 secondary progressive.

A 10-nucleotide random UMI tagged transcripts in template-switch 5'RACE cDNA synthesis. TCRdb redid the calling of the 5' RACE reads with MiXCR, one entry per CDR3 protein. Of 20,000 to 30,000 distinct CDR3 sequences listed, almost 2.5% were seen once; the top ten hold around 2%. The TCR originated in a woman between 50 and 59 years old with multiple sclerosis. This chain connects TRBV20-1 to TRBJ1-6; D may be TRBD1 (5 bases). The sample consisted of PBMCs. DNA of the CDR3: TGCAGTGCTAGAGGTTACAGGATGGCAGATTCACCCCTCCACTTT. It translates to CSARGYRMADSPLHF.